The TCR beta chain under discussion was sequenced for a study of cytomegalovirus exposure and HLA in healthy donors. TCRdb keeps only in-frame clones here, not all; method: immunoSEQ multiplex PCR. Of approximately 150,000 clones listed, about 89% are singletons. This clone was seen a handful of times. V gave up 3 bases and J gave up 0 bases, with 18 bases separating them. There are 18 residues in the CDR3. The germline CDR1 and CDR2 sequences are KGHSH and LQKENI. The V and J genes are TRBV18 and TRBJ1-3; the D is unclear. Sequencing was carried out using PBMCs. The clonotype originates from a woman aged 18-35 years in good health and CMV-seropositive. CDR3 nucleotide sequence: TGTGCCAGCTCACCCTTCGTCGCCTCTCCGAGCTCTGGAAACACCATATATTTT. Its translation: CASSPFVASPSSGNTIYF.